One and the same sample provided the 26 T cell receptor beta chains below, sequenced in a study of OX40 agonist ivuxolimab in advanced cancers. TCRdb's copy holds only in-frame clones and misses some; the assay was immunoSEQ multiplex PCR. The data contain about 88,000 clones, approximately 89% of them seen just once; the ten biggest clones take up 0.2% to 0.25%. Sequences were derived from CD4+ or CD8+ T cells sorted from blood, sampled in a trial of the OX40 agonist ivuxolimab. The receptor source for this set is an adult with an advanced solid tumor such as melanoma, head and neck, liver or kidney cancer.

The chain joins TRBV11-2 to TRBJ1-4; 9 nucleotides align to TRBD1. The J segment lost 6 bases and the V segment lost 4 bases, leaving 9 bases of the junction unmatched. The CDR3 has 16 amino acids. Per the germline V gene, CDR1 is SGHAT and CDR2 is FQNNGV. The CDR3 DNA follows: TGTGCCAGCAGCTCCTTACAGGGGGCGAATTATGAAAAACTGTTTTTT. This encodes CASSSLQGANYEKLFF.

J is TRBJ1-1 and V is TRBV10-1; unclear D gene. The germline CDR1 and CDR2 sequences are WNHNN and SYGVQD (reference sequence). This CDR3 contains 13 residues. V was pared by 6 bases and J by 0 bases, with 8 bases between. CDR3 in amino acids: CASRQAMNTEAFF. The CDR3 nucleotides read TGCGCCAGCAGGCAAGCCATGAACACTGAAGCTTTCTTT.

This clone was seen once. This rearrangement joins TRBV2 to TRBJ2-5; D uncertain. The ends were cut back, 6 bases at V and 0 bases at J, with 5 bases in the middle. The CDR3 extends over 12 amino acids. The germline CDR1 and CDR2 sequences are SNHLY and FYNNEI. CDR3 protein: CASRGYQETQYF. The CDR3 DNA reads TGTGCCAGCAGGGGGTACCAAGAGACCCAGTACTTC.

This clone appeared many times. This sequence joins TRBV23-1 and TRBJ1-3; D is possibly TRBD1 (6 bases). TRBV23-1 is an open reading frame whose function is uncertain. V shed 3 bases and J shed 4 bases, with 13 bases lying between them. This CDR3 is built from 15 residues. The CDR3: CASSHAGAHGNTIYF. As DNA, the CDR3 is TGCGCCAGCAGTCACGCGGGGGCGCACGGAAACACCATATATTTT.

The CDR3 loop reads CAISDSTDTQYF. The CDR3 bases are TGTGCCATCAGTGACAGCACAGATACGCAGTATTTT. The chain employs TRBV10-3 and TRBJ2-3; D gene uncertain. The germline V and J ends were trimmed by 3 bases and 0 bases, with 1 base remaining between them. The CDR3 runs to 12 residues. Germline CDR1 reads ENHRY; CDR2 reads SYGVKD.

This chain links TRBV7-8 with TRBJ2-3; 11 bases are shared with TRBD1. J was trimmed by 5 bases and V by 4 bases; bases with no gene match: 5. The CDR3 has 15 amino acids. The V gene's germline CDR1 is SGHVS and CDR2 FQNEAQ. The CDR3 region is CASSSDRGRGDTQYF. CDR3 nucleotides: TGTGCCAGCAGCTCGGACAGGGGGCGTGGAGATACGCAGTATTTT. Filled out from reference TRBV7-8 and TRBJ2-3, the complete variable domain reads GAGVSQSPRYKVAKRGQDVALRCDPISGHVSLFWYQQALGQGPEFLTYFQNEAQLDKSGLPSDRFFAERPEGSVSTLKIQRTQQEDSAVYLCASSSDRGRGDTQYFGPGTRLTVL.

The chain is built from TRBV28 and TRBJ1-5; D is uncertain. The V gene lost 0 bases and the J gene lost 6 bases, with 6 bases spanning the gap. This CDR3 is built from 13 residues. CDR1 and CDR2 (germline): MDHEN, SYDVKM. The CDR3 protein is CASSLWASQPQHF. The CDR3 nucleotides are TGTGCCAGCAGTTTATGGGCTTCTCAGCCCCAGCATTTT.

The chain couples TRBV5-4 to TRBJ1-1; tentatively, D is TRBD1 (5 bases). There are 15 residues in the CDR3. V was clipped by 2 bases and J by 2 bases, with 13 bases between them. Germline loops: CDR1 SGHNT, CDR2 YYREEE (reference sequence). The CDR3 here is CASSFQGLRNTEAFF. In DNA form, the CDR3 reads TGTGCCAGCAGCTTTCAGGGTCTACGAAACACTGAAGCTTTCTTT.

As concerns this clone: Different DNA sequences within this sample yield the same CDR3. This chain uses TRBV5-1 with TRBJ2-5; D may correspond to TRBD1 or TRBD2 (5 bases each). The length of the CDR3 is 13 residues. Germline-derived CDR1 and CDR2 are SGHRS and YFSETQ. Trimming stripped 4 bases from V and 2 bases from J, with 9 bases between. The CDR3 spells CASSRDVQETQYF. The CDR3 bases are TGCGCCAGCAGCCGGGACGTTCAAGAGACCCAGTACTTC.

V and J are TRBV28 and TRBJ1-5; TRBD1 agrees at 11 bases. Germline V gene data show CDR1 as MDHEN and CDR2 as SYDVKM. V lost 3 bases to trimming and J lost 2 bases; unmatched junction nucleotides: 6. The CDR3 covers 17 residues. The CDR3 sequence is CASSFVWGQGGNQPQHF. Here the CDR3 DNA reads TGTGCCAGCAGTTTTGTGTGGGGACAGGGGGGCAATCAGCCCCAGCATTTT.

This clone was seen just once. V usage is TRBV21-1 and J usage is TRBJ2-3; TRBD1 is the table's D call and was not checked against the DNA. TRBV21-1 is a pseudogene segment. The CDR3 length is 13 residues. The DNA for the CDR3 is TGTGCCAGCAGCAAATTCAGTGAAGATACGCAGTATTTT. Amino acids: CASSKFSEDTQYF.

The chain recombines TRBV7-8 with TRBJ1-2; 9 nucleotides line up with TRBD1. The CDR3 totals 16 residues. V was pared by 5 bases and J by 4 bases, with 11 bases of the junction left unmatched. CDR1 SGHVS and CDR2 FQNEAQ come from the germline V gene. CDR3 DNA sequence: TGTGCCAGCAGCCCGGGGACAGGGCTTAGAATCTATGGCTACACCTTC. It yields the protein CASSPGTGLRIYGYTF. The variable domain in full, completed from reference TRBV7-8 and TRBJ1-2, reads GAGVSQSPRYKVAKRGQDVALRCDPISGHVSLFWYQQALGQGPEFLTYFQNEAQLDKSGLPSDRFFAERPEGSVSTLKIQRTQQEDSAVYLCASSPGTGLRIYGYTFGSGTRLTVV.

V is TRBV2 and J is TRBJ1-5, with D perhaps matching TRBD1 (6 bases). Germline CDR1 and CDR2: SNHLY and FYNNEI. Trimming took 3 bases from V and 1 from J, leaving 13 bases between them. The CDR3 is made up of 16 amino acids. DNA of the CDR3: TGTGCCAGCAGTGATCCAGGGGCAGGCAGCAATCAGCCCCAGCATTTT. Protein: CASSDPGAGSNQPQHF.

This clone was counted once. This chain joins TRBV19 and TRBJ2-3, with 10 bases fitting TRBD2. V trimming: 4 bases; J trimming: 3 bases; junction bases outside the gene matches: 13. Germline CDR1 LNHDA, CDR2 SQIVND (reference sequence). The CDR3 loop spans 18 amino acids. The CDR3 protein is CASSRKPGLAMRTDTQYF. CDR3 nucleotides: TGTGCCAGTAGTAGAAAACCGGGACTAGCGATGCGGACAGATACGCAGTATTTT. Using reference TRBV19 and TRBJ2-3 for the parts outside the CDR3, the full variable domain is DGGITQSPKYLFRKEGQNVTLSCEQNLNHDAMYWYRQDPGQGLRLIYYSQIVNDFQKGDIAEGYSVSREKKESFPLTVTSAQKNPTAFYLCASSRKPGLAMRTDTQYFGPGTRLTVL.

This chain uses TRBV2 with TRBJ2-1; TRBD2 matches at 10 bases. The CDR3 sequence is 13 residues long. CDR1 and CDR2 from the germline V gene are SNHLY and FYNNEI. J lost 12 bases, V lost 11 bases, and 13 bases had no gene match. CDR3 sequence (DNA): TGTGCCGCCCCAGGGCTAGCGGGAGCCGGGCAGTTCTTC. Amino acids: CAAPGLAGAGQFF.

V usage is TRBV6-6 and J usage is TRBJ2-2; TRBD2 matches at 9 bases. The length of the CDR3 is 15 residues. V trimming: 8 bases; J trimming: 5 bases; junction bases outside the gene matches: 9. The germline V gene has CDR1 MNHNY and CDR2 SVGAGI (reference sequence). This CDR3 is CASHSRTSATGELFF. CDR3 coding DNA: TGTGCCAGCCACTCGAGGACTAGCGCAACCGGGGAGCTGTTTTTT.

The gene calls are TRBV19 and TRBJ2-3; 7 nucleotides line up with TRBD2. V dropped 11 bases and J dropped 0; count of bases not matched to a gene: 5. This CDR3 has 13 residues. Germline V gene data show CDR1 as LNHDA and CDR2 as SQIVND (reference sequence). The CDR3 loop reads CAAGGYSTDTQYF. For the CDR3, the DNA is TGTGCCGCCGGGGGGTACAGCACAGATACGCAGTATTTT.

The V gene is TRBV18, the J gene TRBJ1-1; D perhaps matches TRBD1 (6 bases). This CDR3 region has 13 residues. CDR1 and CDR2 from the germline V gene are KGHSH and LQKENI. Trimming shortened V by 8 bases and J by 2 bases, and 12 bases separated the two germline ends. The CDR3 region has the DNA TGTGCCAGCCGGACAGATATCAACACTGAAGCTTTCTTT. The encoded protein is CASRTDINTEAFF.

This clone is a singleton in its sample. The J gene is TRBJ1-1, the V gene TRBV7-2; D call uncertain. Per germline, CDR1 SGHTA and CDR2 FQGNSA. V shed 0 bases and J shed 4 bases, with 12 bases lying between them. The CDR3 is 15 amino acids. CDR3 in amino acids: CASSLAPSGFTEAFF. The CDR3 DNA follows: TGTGCCAGCAGCTTAGCGCCGTCCGGGTTCACTGAAGCTTTCTTT.

V is TRBV1 and J is TRBJ2-3. TRBV1 corresponds to a pseudogene. The length of the CDR3 is 14 residues. The CDR3 DNA reads TGCACCAGCAGCCCCGGGGCTAGCACAGATACGCAGTATTTT. It is translated as CTSSPGASTDTQYF.

Details on this clone: The same CDR3 can be traced to other DNA sequences in this sample. V and J are TRBV19 and TRBJ2-3; tentative D call: TRBD1 (6 bases). The CDR3 sequence is 13 residues long. V was pared by 6 bases and J by 3 bases, with 10 bases between. Germline CDR1 is LNHDA and CDR2 is SQIVND (reference sequence). The CDR3 bases are TGTGCCAGTAGCCCCGACAGGACAGATACGCAGTATTTT. This codes for CASSPDRTDTQYF.

In DNA form, the CDR3 reads TGTGCCAGCAGCTTAGGGCGGACAACTAATGAAAAACTGTTTTTT. This translates into CASSLGRTTNEKLFF. The genes are TRBV7-9 and TRBJ1-4; no firm D call. The CDR3 has 15 amino acids. The V gene's germline CDR1 is SEHNR and CDR2 FQNEAQ (reference sequence). The V and J ends lost 1 base and 0 bases respectively, with 6 bases between them.

The V gene is TRBV6-4, the J gene TRBJ2-3; 12 bases map to TRBD2. CDR1 MRHNA and CDR2 SNTAGT come from the germline V gene. This CDR3 has 14 amino acids. With V trimmed by 6 bases and J by 5 bases, 3 bases remained unmatched. CDR3 amino acids: CASRRLAGVDTQYF. CDR3 nucleotides: TGTGCCAGCAGGCGACTAGCGGGAGTAGATACGCAGTATTTT.

The chain has TRBV6-5 and TRBJ2-5, with a possible D match to TRBD1 (6 bases). Trimming removed 5 bases from V and 7 bases from J, with 20 bases in between. CDR1 is MNHEY and CDR2 is SVGAGI in the germline V gene. This CDR3 is 15 amino acids long. CDR3 in DNA: TGTGCCAGCAGTCACCTGGGGGCTAGCTTGGGGACCCAGTACTTC. The encoded protein is CASSHLGASLGTQYF.

The chain carries TRBV7-9 and TRBJ2-5; 10 bases are shared with TRBD1. V dropped 5 bases and J dropped 5; count of bases not matched to a gene: 8. CDR3 length: 15 amino acids. CDR1 SEHNR and CDR2 FQNEAQ come from the germline V gene (reference sequence). The CDR3 coding sequence is TGTGCCAGCAGCCGTACCGGACAGGGGGGGGAGACCCAGTACTTC. Translating gives CASSRTGQGGETQYF. The whole variable domain, remainder taken from reference TRBV7-9 and TRBJ2-5, is DTGVSQNPRHKITKRGQNVTFRCDPISEHNRLYWYRQTLGQGPEFLTYFQNEAQLEKSRLLSDRFSAERPKGSFSTLEIQRTEQGDSAMYLCASSRTGQGGETQYFGPGTRLLVL.

The V call is TRBV14, the J call TRBJ2-7; perhaps TRBD1 as D (5 bases). Trimming stripped 2 bases from V and 1 base from J, with 15 bases between. The CDR3 loop spans 16 amino acids. Germline V lookup: CDR1 SGHDN, CDR2 FVKESK. Here the CDR3 reads CASSQPLAGASYEQYF. DNA of the CDR3: TGTGCCAGCAGCCAACCCTTGGCTGGGGCATCCTACGAGCAGTACTTC.